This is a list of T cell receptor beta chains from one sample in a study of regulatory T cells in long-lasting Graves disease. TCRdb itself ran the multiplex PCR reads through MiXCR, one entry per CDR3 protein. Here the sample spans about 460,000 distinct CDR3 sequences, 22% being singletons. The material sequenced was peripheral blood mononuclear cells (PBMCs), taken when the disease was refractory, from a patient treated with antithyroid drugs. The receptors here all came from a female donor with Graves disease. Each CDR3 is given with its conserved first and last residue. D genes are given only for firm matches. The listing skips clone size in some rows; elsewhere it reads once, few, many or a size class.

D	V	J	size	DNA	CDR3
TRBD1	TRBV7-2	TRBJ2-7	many	TGTGCCAGCAGCTTCCTAACCGGACAGGCCTACGAGCAGTACTTC	CASSFLTGQAYEQYF
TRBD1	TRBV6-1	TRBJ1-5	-	TGTGCCAGCACCTCAGACAGGGACAATCAGCCCCAGCATTTT	CASTSDRDNQPQHF
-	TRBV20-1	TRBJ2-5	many	TGCAGTGCTAGAGAGACAGGTCAAGAGACCCAGTACTTC	CSARETGQETQYF
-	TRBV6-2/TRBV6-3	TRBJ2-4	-	TGTGCCAGCAGTGCCACAGATAAAAACATTCAGTACTTC	CASSATDKNIQYF
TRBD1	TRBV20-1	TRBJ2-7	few	TGCAGTGCTACTACCGGGACAGGGATATACGAGCAGTACTTC	CSATTGTGIYEQYF
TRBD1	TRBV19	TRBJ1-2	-	TGTGCCAGTAGCCTCCGGGACAGGGAAGGAGGAGGCTACACCTTC	CASSLRDREGGGYTF
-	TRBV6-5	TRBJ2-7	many	TGTGCCAGCAGTTACTCAACCGGAAGGGGAGGCATGTACGAGCAGTACTTC	CASSYSTGRGGMYEQYF
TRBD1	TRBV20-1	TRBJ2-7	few	TGCAGTGCTCGAGACCGGGACAGACTCTACGAGCAGTACTTC	CSARDRDRLYEQYF
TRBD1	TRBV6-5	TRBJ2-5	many	TGTGCCAGCAGTTACCTACCTTATGGACAGGGGGAGACCCAGTACTTC	CASSYLPYGQGETQYF
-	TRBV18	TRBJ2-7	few	TGTGCCAGCTCACCACAGGAGGGGGGCGACGAGCAGTACTTC	CASSPQEGGDEQYF
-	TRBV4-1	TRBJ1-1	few	TGCGCCAGCAGCAAGGGACCATTGGTCTTCACTGAAGCTTTCTTT	CASSKGPLVFTEAFF
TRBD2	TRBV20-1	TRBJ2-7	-	TGCAGTGCTAGCCCGGTAGCGGGGGACTACGAGCAGTACTTC	CSASPVAGDYEQYF
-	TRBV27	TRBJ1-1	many	TGTGCCAGCAGTTTTGCGTACGGTTTTTATAACACTGAAGCTTTCTTT	CASSFAYGFYNTEAFF
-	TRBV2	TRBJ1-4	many	TGTGCCAGCAGCAGGGCCGAAAAACTGTTTTTT	CASSRAEKLFF
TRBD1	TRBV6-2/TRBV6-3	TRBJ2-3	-	TGTGCCAGCAGTTACCTAGGACAGGGCGATACGCAGTATTTT	CASSYLGQGDTQYF
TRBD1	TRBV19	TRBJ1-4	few	TGTGCCAGTAGTATAGTTTGGGACAGAGGGAACGAAAAACTGTTTTTT	CASSIVWDRGNEKLFF
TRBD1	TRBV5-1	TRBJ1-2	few	TGCGCCAGCAGCGTACGGGACAGTGGAGCTAACTATGGCTACACCTTC	CASSVRDSGANYGYTF
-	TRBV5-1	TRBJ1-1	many	TGCGCCAGCAGCTTGGCTGCGGGGTCTTCTGGCACTGAAGCTTTCTTT	CASSLAAGSSGTEAFF
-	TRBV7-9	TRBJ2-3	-	TGTGCCAGCAGCTATCGCTCCGGCAATCAGCCCCAGTATTTT	CASSYRSGNQPQYF
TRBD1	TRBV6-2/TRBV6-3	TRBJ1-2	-	TGTGCCAGCAGTAAGAGACAGGGGCACTATGGCTACACCTTC	CASSKRQGHYGYTF
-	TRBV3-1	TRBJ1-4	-	TGTGCCAGCAGCCCTGGCGGGGGGCGGGCTAATGAAAAACTGTTTTTT	CASSPGGGRANEKLFF
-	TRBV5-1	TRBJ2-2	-	TGCGCCAGCAGCCCCGGAGGGCCCGGCACCGGGGAGCTGTTTTTT	CASSPGGPGTGELFF
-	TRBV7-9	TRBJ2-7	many	TGTGCCAGCAGCGGGACACAGGGCGGCCTCTACGAGCAGTACTTC	CASSGTQGGLYEQYF
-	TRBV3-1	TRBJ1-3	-	TGTGCCAGCGCACAAAGGGCTGGAAACACCATATATTTT	CASAQRAGNTIYF
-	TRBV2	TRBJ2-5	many	TGTGCCAGCGTTGAGGTCTACCAAGAGACCCAGTACTTC	CASVEVYQETQYF
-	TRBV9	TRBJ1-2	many	TGTGCCAGCAGCGTAGCTGGGGCGCAGGGTATCTATGGCTACACCTTC	CASSVAGAQGIYGYTF
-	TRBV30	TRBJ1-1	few	TGTGCCTGTGGACCGGGTGGTCTAGGTACTGAAGCTTTCTTT	CACGPGGLGTEAFF
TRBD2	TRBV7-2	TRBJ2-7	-	TGTGCCAGCAGCTATCGAGCGGGGGGGAACGAGCAGTACTTC	CASSYRAGGNEQYF
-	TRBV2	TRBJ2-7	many	TGTGCCAGCAGTGGATTCGGGCCTCTGGGCGAGCAGTACTTC	CASSGFGPLGEQYF
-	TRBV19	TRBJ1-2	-	TGTGCCAGTAGAGACCACCAGGACAGAAGCTATGGCTACACCTTC	CASRDHQDRSYGYTF
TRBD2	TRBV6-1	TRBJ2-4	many	TGTGCCAGCAGTGATACGGGACTAGCGGGAAACATTCAGTACTTC	CASSDTGLAGNIQYF
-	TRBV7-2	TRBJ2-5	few	TGTGCCAGCAGCTTAGCGCTCGGGGCAGGAGACAGCGCGGGGCAAGAGACCCAGTACTTC	CASSLALGAGDSAGQETQYF
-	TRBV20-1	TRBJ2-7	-	TGCAGTGCGCTACTCGGGGGAAATGCCTACGAGCAGTACTTC	CSALLGGNAYEQYF